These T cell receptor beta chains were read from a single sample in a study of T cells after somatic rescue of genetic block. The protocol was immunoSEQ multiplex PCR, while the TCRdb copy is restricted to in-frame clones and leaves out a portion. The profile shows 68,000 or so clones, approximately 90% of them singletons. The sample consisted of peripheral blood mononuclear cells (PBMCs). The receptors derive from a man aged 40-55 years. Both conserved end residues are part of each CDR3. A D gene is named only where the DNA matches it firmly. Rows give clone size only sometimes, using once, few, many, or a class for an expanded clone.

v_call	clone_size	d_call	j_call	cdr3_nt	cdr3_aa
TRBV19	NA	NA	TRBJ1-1	TGTGCCAGTAGAGTCACAGCCAAGAACACTGAAGCTTTCTTT	CASRVTAKNTEAFF
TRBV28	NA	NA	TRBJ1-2	TGTGCCAGCAGTTTATACAGGGTAGATGGCTACACCTTC	CASSLYRVDGYTF
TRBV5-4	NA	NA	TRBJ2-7	TGTGCCAGCAGCTTGGACAGGGTCGAGCAGTACTTC	CASSLDRVEQYF
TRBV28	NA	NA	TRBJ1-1	TGTGCCAGCCGTCGGGCAGGGAGTATGAACACTGAAGCTTTCTTT	CASRRAGSMNTEAFF
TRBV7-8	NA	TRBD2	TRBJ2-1	TGTGCCAGCAGCTTAGCAGGCACGTTTGGACTAGCGGGGGGGCTTTTGGATGAGCAGTTCTTC	CASSLAGTFGLAGGLLDEQFF
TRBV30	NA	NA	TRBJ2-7	TGTGCCTGGAGTGTAACCGCTATCGACGGCGAGCAGTACTTC	CAWSVTAIDGEQYF
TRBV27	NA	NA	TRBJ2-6	TGTGCCAGCAGTGGACGACGCACTGGTGGGGCCAACGTCCTGACTTTC	CASSGRRTGGANVLTF
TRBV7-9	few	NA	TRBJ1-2	TGTGCCAGCAGCTTCGGCAGACAGTCGGGCTACACCTTC	CASSFGRQSGYTF
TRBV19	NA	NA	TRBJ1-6	TGTGCCAGTAGTATAATTAACAGGCGTTTGGATTCACCCCTCCACTTT	CASSIINRRLDSPLHF
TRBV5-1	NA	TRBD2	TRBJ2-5	TGCGCCAGCAGCTTGGCTCTAGCGGGACGAGAGACCCAGTACTTC	CASSLALAGRETQYF
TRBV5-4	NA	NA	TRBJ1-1	TGTGCCAGCAGCTTCAACAGGGACACTGAAGCTTTCTTT	CASSFNRDTEAFF
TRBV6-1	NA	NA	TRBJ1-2	TGTGCCAGCAAGCAGGCACGAGGGGGCTATGGCTACACCTTC	CASKQARGGYGYTF
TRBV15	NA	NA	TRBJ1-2	TGTGCCACCAGCAGAGTTTTAAGGGATGGCTACACCTTC	CATSRVLRDGYTF
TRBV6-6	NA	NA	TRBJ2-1	TGTGCCAGCAGCCCGGGGACTTCGACCCAGTTCTTC	CASSPGTSTQFF
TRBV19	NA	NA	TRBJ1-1	TGTGCCAGTAGTATAGTGAACACTGAAGCTTTCTTT	CASSIVNTEAFF
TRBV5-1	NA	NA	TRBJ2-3	TGCGCCAGCAGCTTAGACACCTCAGATACGCAGTATTTT	CASSLDTSDTQYF
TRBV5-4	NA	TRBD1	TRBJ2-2	TGTGCCAGCAGCCAAGAACCCACAGGGGGCGAGGGGAACACCGGGGAGCTGTTTTTT	CASSQEPTGGEGNTGELFF
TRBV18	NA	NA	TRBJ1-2	TGTGCCAGCTCACCACAGGGGCCAGAGGCTGGCTACACCTTC	CASSPQGPEAGYTF
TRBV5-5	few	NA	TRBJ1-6	TGTGCCAGCAGCCCCGCTCATGGAAATTCACCCCTCCACTTT	CASSPAHGNSPLHF
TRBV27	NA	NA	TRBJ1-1	TGTGCCAGCAGCCTCGCCGGGACCCTGGGGGAAGCTTTCTTT	CASSLAGTLGEAFF
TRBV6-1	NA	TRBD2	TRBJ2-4	TGTGCCAGCAGTGAACGACCTAGCGGGGGGTTTACAGCCAAAAACATTCAGTACTTC	CASSERPSGGFTAKNIQYF
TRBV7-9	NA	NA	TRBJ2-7	TGTGCCAGCAGCTTAGGGCAGGGGGGCCACGAGCAGTACTTC	CASSLGQGGHEQYF
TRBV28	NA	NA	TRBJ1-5	TGTGCCAGCAGTCCCTACAGGCTTAATAGCAATCAGCCCCAGCATTTT	CASSPYRLNSNQPQHF
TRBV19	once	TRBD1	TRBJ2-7	TGTGCCAGTACCATGGGGACAGGGGACTACGAGCAGTACTTC	CASTMGTGDYEQYF
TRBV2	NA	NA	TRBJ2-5	TGTGCCAGCAGTGGACTAGTTTCTAAAGAGACCCAGTACTTC	CASSGLVSKETQYF
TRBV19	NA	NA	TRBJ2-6	TGTGCCAGTAGTAAAGACATGTCTGGGGCCAACGTCCTGACTTTC	CASSKDMSGANVLTF